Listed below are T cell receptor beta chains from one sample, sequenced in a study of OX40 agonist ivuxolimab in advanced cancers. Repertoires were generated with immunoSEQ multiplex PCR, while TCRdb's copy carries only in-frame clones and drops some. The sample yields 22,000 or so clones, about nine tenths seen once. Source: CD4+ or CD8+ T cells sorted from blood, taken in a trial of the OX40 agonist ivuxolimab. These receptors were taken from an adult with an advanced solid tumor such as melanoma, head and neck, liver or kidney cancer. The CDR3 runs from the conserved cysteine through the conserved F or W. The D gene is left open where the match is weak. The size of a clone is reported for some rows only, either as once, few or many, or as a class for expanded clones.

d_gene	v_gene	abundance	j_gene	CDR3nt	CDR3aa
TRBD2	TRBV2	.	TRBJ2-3	TGTGCCCCGGACACGGGAGGGACGGCTAGCACAGATACGCAGTATTTT	CAPDTGGTASTDTQYF
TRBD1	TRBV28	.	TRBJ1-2	TGTGCCAGCAGTTTTTTGAGTTTTGGGACAGGGGATGGAGTTAACTATGGCTACACCTTC	CASSFLSFGTGDGVNYGYTF
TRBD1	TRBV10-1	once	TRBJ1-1	TGCGCCAGCAGTCAGGCCGGGACAGGGGTATGGGGCACTGAAGCTTTCTTT	CASSQAGTGVWGTEAFF
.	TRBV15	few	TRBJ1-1	TGTGCCACCAGCAGATCCACAGGTATCTTGAACACTGAAGCTTTCTTT	CATSRSTGILNTEAFF
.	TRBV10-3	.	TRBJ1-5	TGTGCCATCAGTGAGTCCGGGCAGGGACGGCAGCCCCAGCATTTT	CAISESGQGRQPQHF
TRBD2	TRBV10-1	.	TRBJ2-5	TGCGCCAGCAGAGGATCGGCGGGAGAACGGGAGCAGTACTTC	CASRGSAGEREQYF
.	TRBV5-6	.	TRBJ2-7	TGTGCCAGCAGCTTGGAGGTGTACACGAGCTACGAGCAGTACTTC	CASSLEVYTSYEQYF
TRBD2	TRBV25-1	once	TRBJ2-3	TGTGCCAGCAGTGAAATATCTAGCGGGAGGGCCGGGGCAGATACGCAGTATTTT	CASSEISSGRAGADTQYF
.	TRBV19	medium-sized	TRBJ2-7	TGTGCCAGTAGTATAGCGGGCGGTAGCTACGAGCAGTACTTC	CASSIAGGSYEQYF
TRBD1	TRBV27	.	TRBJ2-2	TGTGCCAGCGGTACCCCTGGGACAGGGGCAGCCGGGGAGCTGTTTTTT	CASGTPGTGAAGELFF
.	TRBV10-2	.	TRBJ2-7	TGCGCCAGCAGTGTAAATTCGGACTACGAGCAGTACTTC	CASSVNSDYEQYF
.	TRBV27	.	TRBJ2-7	TGTGCCAGCAGTTCTGACTTAGCCGGACAGCGCTACTACGAGCAGTACTTC	CASSSDLAGQRYYEQYF
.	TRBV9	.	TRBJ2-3	TGTGCCAGCGGTGGTCATACGCAGTATTTT	CASGGHTQYF
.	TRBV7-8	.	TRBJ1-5	TGTGCCAGCAGCTTGACGGGGGCAGACAATCAGCCCCAGCATTTT	CASSLTGADNQPQHF